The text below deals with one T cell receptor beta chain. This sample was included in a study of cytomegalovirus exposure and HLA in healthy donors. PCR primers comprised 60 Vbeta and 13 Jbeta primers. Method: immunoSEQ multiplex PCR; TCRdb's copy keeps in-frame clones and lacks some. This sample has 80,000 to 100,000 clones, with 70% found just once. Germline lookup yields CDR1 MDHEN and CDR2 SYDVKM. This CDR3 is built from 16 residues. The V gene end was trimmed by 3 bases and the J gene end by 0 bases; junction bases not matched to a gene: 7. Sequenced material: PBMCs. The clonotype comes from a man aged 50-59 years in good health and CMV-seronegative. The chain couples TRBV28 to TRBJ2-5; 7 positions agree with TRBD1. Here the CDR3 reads CASSFRLTGYQETQYF. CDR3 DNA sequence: TGTGCCAGCAGTTTCAGGTTGACAGGGTACCAAGAGACCCAGTACTTC.